Each of the 4 T cell receptor beta chains below was sequenced from the same sample in a study of blood T cell repertoires in COVID-19. The repertoire was sequenced with immunoSEQ multiplex PCR; TCRdb's copy has only in-frame clones and lacks some. This table has fewer than 200,000 clones, around 82% appearing once. Sequencing input: PBMCs or T cells enriched from blood (not recorded which). The receptors originated from a woman aged 45-59 years in a cohort exposed to, infected with or recovered from COVID-19 (not recorded which).

The V call is TRBV10-3, the J call TRBJ1-2, with TRBD1 identical over 8 bases. The V gene's germline CDR1 is ENHRY and CDR2 SYGVKD. J was trimmed by 1 base and V by 2 bases; bases with no gene match: 15. This CDR3 is built from 19 residues. The CDR3 coding sequence is TGTGCCATCAGTGAGCCTACAGGGGGGGTGAGACAAGATAACTATGGCTACACCTTC. This gives the protein CAISEPTGGVRQDNYGYTF.

This chain joins TRBV19 and TRBJ2-7; 8 nucleotides align to TRBD2. Germline CDR1 reads LNHDA; CDR2 reads SQIVND (reference sequence). V shed 1 base and J 3 bases; nucleotides not matched to a gene: 2. The CDR3 is 14 amino acids. CDR3: CASSIGTSGYEQYF. The CDR3 nucleotides are TGTGCCAGTAGTATAGGCACTAGCGGCTACGAGCAGTACTTC.

The chain carries TRBV28 and TRBJ2-2; 8 bases are shared with TRBD1. CDR1 and CDR2 from the germline V gene are MDHEN and SYDVKM. The ends lost 3 bases at V and 7 bases at J; junction bases unmatched: 4. The CDR3 is 14 amino acids. CDR3 residues: CASSFQGADGELFF. For the CDR3, the DNA is TGTGCCAGCAGTTTTCAGGGGGCGGACGGGGAGCTGTTTTTT.

V usage is TRBV7-2 and J usage is TRBJ1-2; TRBD1 matches at 7 bases. The length of the CDR3 is 13 residues. Trimming at V came to 2 bases and at J to 6 bases, leaving 3 bases not matched to a gene. CDR1 and CDR2 (germline): SGHTA, FQGNSA. The CDR3 sequence is CASSLTGTDGYTF. In DNA form, the CDR3 reads TGTGCCAGCAGCTTAACTGGGACAGATGGCTACACCTTC.